One sample yielded the 28 T cell receptor beta chains listed below, sequenced in a study of neurological immune-mediated disorders. Each CDR3 protein gets one entry after TCRdb re-called the 5' RACE reads with MiXCR. This table has 50,000 to 70,000 distinct CDR3 sequences, about 13% appearing once. Sequenced input: PBMCs. These receptors came from a woman aged 55-75 years with HTLV-1-associated myelopathy (HAM/TSP).

This clonotype appeared many times. V is TRBV10-3 and J is TRBJ2-3; 8 bases match TRBD2. CDR3 length: 15 residues. J was trimmed by 4 bases and V by 10 bases; bases with no gene match: 13. Germline CDR1 and CDR2: ENHRY and SYGVKD. CDR3 DNA sequence: TGTGCCACCTATGGACTAGCAGGATCCTCAGATACGCAGTATTTT. As protein: CATYGLAGSSDTQYF.

This clonotype was seen ten or more times. The chain employs TRBV20-1 and TRBJ2-3, with 10 nucleotides matching TRBD1. Germline lookup yields CDR1 DFQATT and CDR2 SNEGSKA (reference sequence). The CDR3 loop spans 15 amino acids. With 6 bases clipped from V and 4 bases from J, the junction kept 10 bases outside the gene matches. DNA for the CDR3: TGCAGTGCCAGCAGGAGGGACAGGGGCTCAGATACGCAGTATTTT. This encodes CSASRRDRGSDTQYF.

The table lists this clonotype with many counts. The chain combines TRBV5-1 with TRBJ2-5, with 11 bases fitting TRBD1. V trimming: 4 bases; J trimming: 5 bases; junction bases outside the gene matches: 7. The CDR3 runs 15 residues. CDR1 and CDR2 from the germline V gene are SGHRS and YFSETQ. CDR3 in DNA: TGCGCCAGCAGCAGTTGGGGGACAGGGGGGGAGACCCAGTACTTC. This codes for CASSSWGTGGETQYF.

This clonotype was detected ten times or more. The chain uses TRBV5-1 and TRBJ1-3; TRBD1 is a possible D gene (6 bases). Trimming cost V 2 bases and J 0 bases, with 15 bases left between them. The CDR3 length is 17 residues. Germline V gene lookup returns CDR1 SGHRS and CDR2 YFSETQ. CDR3: CASSLSRTAYSGNTIYF. Here the CDR3 DNA reads TGCGCCAGCAGCTTATCTAGGACAGCCTACTCTGGAAACACCATATATTTT.

This clonotype was detected many times. V is TRBV29-1 and J is TRBJ2-1, with 7 bases matching TRBD2. In germline, CDR1 is SQVTM, CDR2 ANQGSEA. This CDR3 comprises 13 residues. The V segment lost 6 bases and the J segment 3 bases; nucleotides outside the gene matches: 5. The CDR3 region is CSVWEGDYNEQFF. DNA of the CDR3: TGCAGCGTATGGGAGGGTGACTACAATGAGCAGTTCTTC.

This clonotype was observed at least ten times. CDR3 protein: CSVENPPSNYEQYF. CDR3 DNA: TGCAGCGTTGAGAATCCTCCGAGTAACTACGAGCAGTACTTC. The genes are TRBV29-1 and TRBJ2-7; D unresolved. Trimming cost V 3 bases and J 3 bases, with 15 bases left between them. Germline V gives CDR1 SQVTM, CDR2 ANQGSEA. CDR3 size: 14 residues.

There are many counts of this clonotype. The V and J genes are TRBV6-6 and TRBJ2-1; 8 nucleotides line up with TRBD2. CDR3 length equals 14 residues. Germline V gives CDR1 MNHNY, CDR2 SVGAGI (reference sequence). V was clipped by 7 bases and J by 6 bases; unmatched bases: 8. CDR3 bases: TGTGCCAGCACCCGGGGGGGGGCGGGCAATGAGCAGTTCTTC. As protein: CASTRGGAGNEQFF.

This clonotype showed up many times. CDR3 sequence (DNA): TGCAGTGCTCCAAGAGGGGAAGGGACCGGGGAGCTGTTTTTT. Translation: CSAPRGEGTGELFF. The V call is TRBV20-1, the J call TRBJ2-2; D tentatively reads TRBD1 or TRBD2 (5 bases each). From germline, CDR1 is DFQATT and CDR2 SNEGSKA (reference sequence). This CDR3 is built from 14 residues. V was trimmed by 5 bases and J by 5 bases, leaving 15 bases between them.

This clonotype was counted many times. This chain links TRBV29-1 with TRBJ2-1; perhaps TRBD2 as D (5 bases). The CDR3 length is 12 residues. Trimming took off 4 bases at V and 10 bases at J, with 14 bases between the two ends. Per germline, CDR1 SQVTM and CDR2 ANQGSEA. CDR3 sequence (DNA): TGCAGCGTTGGGGCACGGCCGGGGGAGCAGTTCTTC. Protein product: CSVGARPGEQFF.

This clonotype was seen at least ten times. V gene TRBV7-2 combines with J gene TRBJ2-2; D uncertain. The CDR3 is 15 amino acids. Trimming took off 5 bases at V and 9 bases at J, with 19 bases between the two ends. Germline CDR1 reads SGHTA; CDR2 reads FQGNSA. CDR3 in DNA: TGTGCCAGCAGCGGCGCGTGGCAGGCTACACGGGAGCTGTTTTTT. This gives the protein CASSGAWQATRELFF.

This clonotype was seen ten or more times. DNA for the CDR3: TGCGCCAGCAGCTTGGATAGCGGGAGGGGGAATGAGCAGTTCTTC. Protein product: CASSLDSGRGNEQFF. The rearrangement joins TRBV5-1 to TRBJ2-1; 11 bases fit TRBD2. Germline loops: CDR1 SGHRS, CDR2 YFSETQ. This CDR3 contains 15 residues. With 0 bases clipped from V and 7 bases from J, the junction kept 3 bases outside the gene matches.

V is TRBV4-2 and J is TRBJ2-7, with TRBD1 identical over 10 bases. There are 17 residues in the CDR3. Germline CDR1 LGHNA, CDR2 YNFKEQ. The J segment lost 2 bases and the V segment lost 0 bases, leaving 7 bases of the junction unmatched. The CDR3 DNA reads TGTGCCAGCAGCCAAGACCTACCCGGGACAGGGGCCTACGAGCAGTACTTC. This gives the protein CASSQDLPGTGAYEQYF.

The chain employs TRBV28 and TRBJ2-7; 8 nucleotides match TRBD2. This CDR3 comprises 14 residues. J was trimmed by 3 bases and V by 5 bases; bases with no gene match: 6. The V gene's germline CDR1 is MDHEN and CDR2 SYDVKM. CDR3 residues: CASSPAGDGYEQYF. The CDR3 DNA reads TGTGCCAGCAGTCCAGCGGGAGATGGCTACGAGCAGTACTTC.

The chain couples TRBV24-1 to TRBJ2-1; TRBD2 matches 7 bases. This CDR3 contains 14 residues. V lost 4 bases, J lost 8 bases, and 7 bases stayed unmatched. Per the germline V gene, CDR1 is KGHDR and CDR2 is SFDVKD. The CDR3 DNA is TGTGCCACCAGTGACCGCGGGAGAGGCGATGAGCAGTTCTTC. Amino acids: CATSDRGRGDEQFF.

This clonotype is termed large. The chain is built from TRBV24-1 and TRBJ2-1, with 9 nucleotides matching TRBD2. Germline V gene sequence: CDR1 KGHDR, CDR2 SFDVKD. The CDR3 has 12 residues. V lost 9 bases, J lost 5 bases, and 1 base stayed unmatched. The CDR3 bases are TGTGCCACCGCTAGCGGGGACAATGAGCAGTTCTTC. It translates to CATASGDNEQFF.

This clonotype was detected many times. DNA of the CDR3: TGTGCCAGCAGTTTTTCGCCCGGCGGCAATGAGCAGTTCTTC. Amino acids: CASSFSPGGNEQFF. The genes are TRBV12-3 or TRBV12-4 and TRBJ2-1; no clear D. Trimming cost V 3 bases and J 6 bases, with 12 bases left between them. The CDR3 consists of 14 residues.

This clonotype was detected many times. V and J are TRBV4-1 and TRBJ1-5, with 7 bases identical to TRBD1. V shed 0 bases, J shed 2 bases, and the junction held 4 bases outside the gene matches. The germline CDR1 and CDR2 sequences are MGHRA and YSYEKL. The CDR3 spans 16 residues. CDR3 sequence reads: CASSQEYRGGNQPQHF. The CDR3 coding sequence is TGCGCCAGCAGCCAAGAGTACAGGGGAGGCAATCAGCCCCAGCATTTT.

The genes are TRBV5-1 and TRBJ1-4, with D maybe TRBD1 (5 bases). Germline V gene lookup returns CDR1 SGHRS and CDR2 YFSETQ. The V gene lost 1 base and the J gene lost 5 bases, with 12 bases spanning the gap. The CDR3 loop spans 15 amino acids. CDR3 bases: TGCGCCAGCAGCTTGCGAGGGACGAAGAATGAAAAACTGTTTTTT. Amino acids: CASSLRGTKNEKLFF.

This clonotype is labeled medium-sized. V usage is TRBV7-9 and J usage is TRBJ2-3; no clear D gene. Germline CDR1 is SEHNR and CDR2 is FQNEAQ (reference sequence). The CDR3 length is 15 residues. The V and J ends lost 1 base and 0 bases respectively, with 8 bases between them. The CDR3 reads CASSLGTTSTDTQYF. The CDR3 DNA is TGTGCCAGCAGCTTAGGAACAACTAGCACAGATACGCAGTATTTT.

This clonotype occurred many times. This chain links TRBV6-2 or TRBV6-3 with TRBJ1-6; maybe TRBD1 (5 bases). Germline V gives CDR1 MNHEY, CDR2 SVGEGT. V lost 7 bases, J lost 8 bases, and 27 bases lay in between. CDR3 length: 18 amino acids. The CDR3, as DNA: TGTGCCAGCACCCCGCCGGGACGCCACTTGGTCGGGTATTCACCCCTCCACTTT. Its protein product is CASTPPGRHLVGYSPLHF.

This clonotype has a count of ten or more. The V gene is TRBV4-1, the J gene TRBJ1-1; D may be TRBD1 (6 bases). Germline-derived CDR1 and CDR2 are MGHRA and YSYEKL. There are 14 residues in the CDR3. The V end lost 3 bases, the J end lost 4 bases, and 12 bases lay between the germline ends. The CDR3 coding sequence is TGCGCCAGCAGCCAGACAGGACCGGTCACTGAAGCTTTCTTT. It translates to CASSQTGPVTEAFF.

There are a few counts of this clonotype. This chain joins TRBV6-5 and TRBJ1-2; D remains unclear. The CDR3 contains 14 residues. From germline, CDR1 is MNHEY and CDR2 SVGAGI. V dropped 3 bases and J dropped 3 bases, with 11 bases sitting between them. The CDR3 reads CASSYLGPDYGYTF. CDR3 DNA sequence: TGTGCCAGCAGTTATCTTGGACCCGACTATGGCTACACCTTC.

This clonotype was observed many times. This chain joins TRBV20-1 and TRBJ2-1; 10 bases align to TRBD1. Germline V CDR1 and CDR2: DFQATT, SNEGSKA (reference sequence). The CDR3 totals 15 residues. V lost 6 bases, J lost 5 bases, and 10 bases stayed unmatched. The CDR3: CSARTGGSRNNEQFF. The CDR3 coding sequence is TGCAGTGCCCGGACAGGGGGTAGCCGAAACAATGAGCAGTTCTTC.

This clonotype was counted ten times or more. The J gene is TRBJ2-3, the V gene TRBV10-3, with 7 bases identical to TRBD2. Germline loops: CDR1 ENHRY, CDR2 SYGVKD. The CDR3 length is 14 residues. The V and J ends lost 7 bases and 4 bases, in that order; junction bases with no gene match: 8. The CDR3 DNA sequence: TGTGCCATCATGAAACGGGAGGAACCAGATACGCAGTATTTT. Residues: CAIMKREEPDTQYF.

This clonotype was seen ten or more times. The chain recombines TRBV7-6 with TRBJ2-7; D gene ambiguous. This CDR3 has 12 amino acids. V lost 5 bases, J lost 6 bases, and 11 bases lay in between. Germline CDR1 SGHVS, CDR2 FNYEAQ. This chain's CDR3 is CASSKGSSEQYF. The CDR3 DNA follows: TGTGCCAGCAGCAAAGGCTCTTCCGAGCAGTACTTC.

This clonotype has ten or more counts. This chain uses TRBV30 with TRBJ2-2, with 12 positions matching TRBD2. V gave up 2 bases and J gave up 7 bases; unmatched junction bases: 11. This CDR3 has 17 amino acids. Germline-derived CDR1 and CDR2 are GTSNPN and SVGIG (reference sequence). The CDR3 DNA sequence: TGTGCCTGGAGTAGACTAGCGGGAGCAGGGGAGAACGGGGAGCTGTTTTTT. Translating it yields CAWSRLAGAGENGELFF.

This clonotype was seen repeatedly, ten times or more. The chain uses TRBV20-1 and TRBJ2-7; D is undetermined. Per the germline V gene, CDR1 is DFQATT and CDR2 is SNEGSKA (reference sequence). Trimming cost V 3 bases and J 7 bases, with 13 bases left between them. The CDR3 extends over 12 amino acids. CDR3 nucleotides: TGCAGTGCTAGGCCCCTGGGTCTGGAGCAGTACTTC. Its protein product is CSARPLGLEQYF.

This clonotype was detected ten times or more. The chain recombines TRBV2 with TRBJ1-1; a possible D gene is TRBD1 (6 bases). Trimming pared 7 bases from V and 6 bases from J, leaving 12 bases between. This CDR3 contains 12 residues. Germline loops: CDR1 SNHLY, CDR2 FYNNEI. CDR3 sequence: CASIGGQAEAFF. As DNA, the CDR3 is TGTGCCAGCATCGGGGGGCAGGCTGAAGCTTTCTTT. The entire variable domain, with the rest obtained from reference TRBV2 and TRBJ1-1, is as follows: EPEVTQTPSHQVTQMGQEVILRCVPISNHLYFYWYRQILGQKVEFLVSFYNNEISEKSEIFDDQFSVERPDGSNFTLKIRSTKLEDSAMYFCASIGGQAEAFFGQGTRLTVV.